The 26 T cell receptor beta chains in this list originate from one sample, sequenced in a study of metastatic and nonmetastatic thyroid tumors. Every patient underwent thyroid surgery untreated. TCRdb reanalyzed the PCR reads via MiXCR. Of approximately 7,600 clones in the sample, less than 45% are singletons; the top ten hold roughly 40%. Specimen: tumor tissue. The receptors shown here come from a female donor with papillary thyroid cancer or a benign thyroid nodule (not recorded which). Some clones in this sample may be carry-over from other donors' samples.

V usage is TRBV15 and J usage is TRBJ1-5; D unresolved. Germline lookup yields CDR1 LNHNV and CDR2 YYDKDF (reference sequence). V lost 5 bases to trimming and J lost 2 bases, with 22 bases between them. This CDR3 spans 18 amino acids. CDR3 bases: TGTGCCACCAGCTATACGCCGACAAGGCTTAGTGGCAATCAGCCCCAGCATTTT. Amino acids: CATSYTPTRLSGNQPQHF. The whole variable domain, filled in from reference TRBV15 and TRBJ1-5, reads DAMVIQNPRYQVTQFGKPVTLSCSQTLNHNVMYWYQQKSSQAPKLLFHYYDKDFNNEADTPDNFQSRRPNTSFCFLDIRSPGLGDTAMYLCATSYTPTRLSGNQPQHFGDGTRLSIL.

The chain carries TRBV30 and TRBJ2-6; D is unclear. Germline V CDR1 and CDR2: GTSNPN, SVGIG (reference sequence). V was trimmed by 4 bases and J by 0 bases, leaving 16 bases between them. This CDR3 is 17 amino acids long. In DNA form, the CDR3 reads TGTGCCTGGATGACCAGGCCGCGCATCTCTGGGGCCAACGTCCTGACTTTC. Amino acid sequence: CAWMTRPRISGANVLTF.

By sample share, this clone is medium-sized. The CDR3 sequence is CASSLGDRDYEKLFF. The CDR3 DNA is TGTGCCAGCAGCCTGGGGGACAGGGATTATGAAAAACTGTTTTTT. The chain combines TRBV11-2 with TRBJ1-4; 9 bases line up with TRBD1. This CDR3 is built from 15 residues. V shed 5 bases, J shed 6 bases, and the junction held 7 bases outside the gene matches. CDR1 is SGHAT and CDR2 is FQNNGV in the germline V gene.

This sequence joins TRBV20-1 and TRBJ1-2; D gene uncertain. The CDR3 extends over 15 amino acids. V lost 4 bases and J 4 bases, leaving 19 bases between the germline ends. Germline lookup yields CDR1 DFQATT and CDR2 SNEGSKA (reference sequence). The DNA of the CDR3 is TGCAGTGCTATGCGGCCCTACAGCTCCAGCTATGGCTACACCTTC. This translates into CSAMRPYSSSYGYTF.

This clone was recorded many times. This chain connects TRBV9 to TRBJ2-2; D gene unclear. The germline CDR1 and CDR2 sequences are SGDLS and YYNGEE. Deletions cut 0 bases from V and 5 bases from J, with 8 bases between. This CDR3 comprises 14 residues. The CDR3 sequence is CASSVDPRTGELFF. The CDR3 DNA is TGTGCCAGCAGCGTAGACCCCCGAACCGGGGAGCTGTTTTTT. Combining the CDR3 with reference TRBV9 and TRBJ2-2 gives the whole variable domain DSGVTQTPKHLITATGQRVTLRCSPRSGDLSVYWYQQSLDQGLQFLIQYYNGEERAKGNILERFSAQQFPDLHSELNLSSLELGDSALYFCASSVDPRTGELFFGEGSRLTVL.

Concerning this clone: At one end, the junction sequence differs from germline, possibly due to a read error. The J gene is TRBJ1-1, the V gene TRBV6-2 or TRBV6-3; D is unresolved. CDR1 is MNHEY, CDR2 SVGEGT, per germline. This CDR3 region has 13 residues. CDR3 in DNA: TGTGCCAGCATTTACCGGGAGGACACTGAAGCTTTCTTT. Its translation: CASIYREDTEAFF.

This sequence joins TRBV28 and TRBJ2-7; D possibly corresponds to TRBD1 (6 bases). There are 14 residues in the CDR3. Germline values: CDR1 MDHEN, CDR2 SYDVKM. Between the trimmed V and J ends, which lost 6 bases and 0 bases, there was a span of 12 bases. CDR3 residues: CASRNQGISYEQYF. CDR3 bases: TGTGCCAGCAGGAACCAGGGGATCTCCTACGAGCAGTACTTC.

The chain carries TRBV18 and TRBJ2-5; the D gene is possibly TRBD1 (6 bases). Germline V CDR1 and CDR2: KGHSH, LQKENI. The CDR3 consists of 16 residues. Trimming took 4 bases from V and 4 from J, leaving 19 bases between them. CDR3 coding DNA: TGTGCCAGCTCACAGGAGGCAGGGGCTGGGTTAGAGACCCAGTACTTC. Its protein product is CASSQEAGAGLETQYF.

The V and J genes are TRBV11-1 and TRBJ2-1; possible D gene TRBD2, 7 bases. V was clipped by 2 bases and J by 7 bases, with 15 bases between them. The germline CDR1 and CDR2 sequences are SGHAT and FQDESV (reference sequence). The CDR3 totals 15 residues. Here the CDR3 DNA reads TGTGCCAGCAGCTTAACGGGGGGCCCCGAAAATGAGCAGTTCTTC. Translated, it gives CASSLTGGPENEQFF.

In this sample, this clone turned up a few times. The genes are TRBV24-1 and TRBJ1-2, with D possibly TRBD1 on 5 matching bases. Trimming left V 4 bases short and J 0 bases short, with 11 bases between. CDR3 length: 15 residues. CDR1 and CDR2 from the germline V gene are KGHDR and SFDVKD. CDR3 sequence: CATSETGHPNYGYTF. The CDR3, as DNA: TGTGCCACCAGTGAAACAGGCCATCCTAACTATGGCTACACCTTC.

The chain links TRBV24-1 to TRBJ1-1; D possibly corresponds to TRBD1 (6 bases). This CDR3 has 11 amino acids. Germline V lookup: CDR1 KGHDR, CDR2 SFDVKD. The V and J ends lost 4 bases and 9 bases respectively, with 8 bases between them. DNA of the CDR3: TGTGCCACCAGTGAACAGGGCCAAGCTTTCTTT. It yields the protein CATSEQGQAFF.

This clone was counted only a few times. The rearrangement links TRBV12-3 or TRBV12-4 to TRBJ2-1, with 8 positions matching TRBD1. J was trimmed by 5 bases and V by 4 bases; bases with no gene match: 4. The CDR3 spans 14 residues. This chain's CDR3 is CASSSKTGDNEQFF. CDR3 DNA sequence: TGTGCCAGCAGTTCGAAGACAGGGGACAATGAGCAGTTCTTC.

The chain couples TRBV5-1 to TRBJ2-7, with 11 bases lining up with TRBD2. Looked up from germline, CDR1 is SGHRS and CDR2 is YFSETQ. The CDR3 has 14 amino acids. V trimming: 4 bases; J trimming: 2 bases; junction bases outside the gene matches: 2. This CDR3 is CASSLAGGTYEQYF. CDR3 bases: TGCGCCAGCAGCCTAGCGGGGGGTACCTACGAGCAGTACTTC.

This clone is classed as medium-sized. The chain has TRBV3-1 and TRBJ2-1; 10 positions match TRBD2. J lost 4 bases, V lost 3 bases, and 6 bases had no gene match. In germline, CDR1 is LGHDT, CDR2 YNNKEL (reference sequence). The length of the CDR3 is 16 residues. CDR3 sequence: CASSQALAGVYNEQFF. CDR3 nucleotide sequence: TGTGCCAGCAGCCAGGCTCTAGCGGGAGTTTACAATGAGCAGTTCTTC.

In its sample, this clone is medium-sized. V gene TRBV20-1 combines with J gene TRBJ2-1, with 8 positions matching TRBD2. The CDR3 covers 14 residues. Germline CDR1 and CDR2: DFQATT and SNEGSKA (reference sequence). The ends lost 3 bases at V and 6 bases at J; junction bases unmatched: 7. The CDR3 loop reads CSASDSGKSNEQFF. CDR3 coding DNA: TGCAGTGCTAGTGATAGCGGGAAATCCAATGAGCAGTTCTTC.

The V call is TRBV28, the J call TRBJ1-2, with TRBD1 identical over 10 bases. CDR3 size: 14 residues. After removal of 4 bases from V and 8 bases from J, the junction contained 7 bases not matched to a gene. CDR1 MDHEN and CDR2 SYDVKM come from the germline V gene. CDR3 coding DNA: TGTGCCAGCAGTTCGGACAGGGGGATTAAGGGCTACACCTTC. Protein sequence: CASSSDRGIKGYTF.

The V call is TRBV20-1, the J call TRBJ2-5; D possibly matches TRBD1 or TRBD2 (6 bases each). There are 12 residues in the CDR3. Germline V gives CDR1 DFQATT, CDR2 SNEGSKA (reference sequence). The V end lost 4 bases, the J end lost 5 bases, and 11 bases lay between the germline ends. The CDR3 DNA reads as TGCAGTGCTATCTCGGGGGCGGAGACCCAGTACTTC. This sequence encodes CSAISGAETQYF.

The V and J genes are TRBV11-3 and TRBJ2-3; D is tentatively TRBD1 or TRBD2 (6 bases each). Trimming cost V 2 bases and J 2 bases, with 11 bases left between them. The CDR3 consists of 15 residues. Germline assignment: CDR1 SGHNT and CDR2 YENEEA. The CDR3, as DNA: TGTGCCAGCAGCTTACGGGGGCGGAACACAGATACGCAGTATTTT. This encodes CASSLRGRNTDTQYF.

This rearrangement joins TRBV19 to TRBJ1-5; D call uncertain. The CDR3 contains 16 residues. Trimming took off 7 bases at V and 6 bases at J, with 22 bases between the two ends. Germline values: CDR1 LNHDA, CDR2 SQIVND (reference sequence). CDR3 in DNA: TGTGCCAGTACCAACTCGGTCGCAGTGGGCTGTCAGCCCCAGCATTTT. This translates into CASTNSVAVGCQPQHF.

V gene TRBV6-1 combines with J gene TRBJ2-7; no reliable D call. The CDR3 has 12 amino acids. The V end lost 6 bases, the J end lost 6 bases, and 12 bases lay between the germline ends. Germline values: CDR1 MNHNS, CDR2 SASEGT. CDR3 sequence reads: CASRGRRAEQYF. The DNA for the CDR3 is TGTGCCAGCAGGGGCCGTCGAGCCGAGCAGTACTTC.

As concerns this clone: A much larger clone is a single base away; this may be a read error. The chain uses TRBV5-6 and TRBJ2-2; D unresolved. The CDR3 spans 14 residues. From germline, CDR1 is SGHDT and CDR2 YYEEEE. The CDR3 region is CSSSLGPNTGELFF. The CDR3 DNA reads TGTTCCAGCAGCTTGGGCCCGAACACCGGGGAGCTGTTTTTT.

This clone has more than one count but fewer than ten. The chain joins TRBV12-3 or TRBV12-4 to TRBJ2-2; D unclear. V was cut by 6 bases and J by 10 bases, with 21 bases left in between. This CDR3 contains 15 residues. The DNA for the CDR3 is TGTGCCAGCAGCTGGACCGTGGCCTGGCCCGTGGAGCTGTTTTTT. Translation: CASSWTVAWPVELFF.

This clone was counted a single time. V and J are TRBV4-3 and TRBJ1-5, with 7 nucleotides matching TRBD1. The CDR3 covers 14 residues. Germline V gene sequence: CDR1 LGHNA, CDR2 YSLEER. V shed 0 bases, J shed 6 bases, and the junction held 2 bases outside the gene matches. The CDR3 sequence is CASSQDNRGQPQHF. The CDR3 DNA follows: TGCGCCAGCAGCCAAGATAACAGGGGTCAGCCCCAGCATTTT.

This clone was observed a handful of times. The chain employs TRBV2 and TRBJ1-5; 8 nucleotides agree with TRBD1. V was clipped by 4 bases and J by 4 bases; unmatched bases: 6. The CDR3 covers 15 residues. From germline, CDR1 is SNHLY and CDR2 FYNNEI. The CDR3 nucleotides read TGTGCCAGCAGTGTCTACAGGGGGTCGAATCAGCCCCAGCATTTT. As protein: CASSVYRGSNQPQHF.

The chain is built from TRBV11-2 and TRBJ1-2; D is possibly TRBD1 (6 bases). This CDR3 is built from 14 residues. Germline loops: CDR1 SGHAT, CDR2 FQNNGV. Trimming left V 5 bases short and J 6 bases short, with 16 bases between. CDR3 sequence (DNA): TGTGCCAGCAGCGGAACAGGGTTTGTGGATGGCTACACCTTC. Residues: CASSGTGFVDGYTF.

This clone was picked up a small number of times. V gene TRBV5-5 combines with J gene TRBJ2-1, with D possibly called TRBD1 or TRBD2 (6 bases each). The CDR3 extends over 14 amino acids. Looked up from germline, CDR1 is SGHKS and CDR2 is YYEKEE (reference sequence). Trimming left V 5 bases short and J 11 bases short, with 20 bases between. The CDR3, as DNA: TGTGCCAGCAGTCCAGCCATGGGGGGCTCCCAGCAGTTCTTC. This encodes CASSPAMGGSQQFF.